Here is one T cell receptor beta chain with its context. The sample comes from a study of T cell changes during pregnancy in multiple sclerosis. CDR3 length: 12 amino acids. Germline V lookup: CDR1 MNHNS, CDR2 SASEGT. Trimming removed 6 bases from V and 4 bases from J; junction bases left unmatched: 2. Sequencing used immunoSEQ multiplex PCR; TCRdb keeps in-frame clones, though not all of them. The sample records about 56,000 clones, around 90% being singletons. The chain has TRBV6-1 and TRBJ1-2; TRBD1 agrees at 7 bases. Sequenced here: CD4+ T cells from peripheral blood mononuclear cells, sampled in the third trimester of pregnancy. The origin of this receptor is a female donor with multiple sclerosis, enrolled in a pregnancy study. The CDR3: CASRGTAYGYTF. CDR3 nucleotides: TGTGCCAGCAGAGGGACAGCCTATGGCTACACCTTC.